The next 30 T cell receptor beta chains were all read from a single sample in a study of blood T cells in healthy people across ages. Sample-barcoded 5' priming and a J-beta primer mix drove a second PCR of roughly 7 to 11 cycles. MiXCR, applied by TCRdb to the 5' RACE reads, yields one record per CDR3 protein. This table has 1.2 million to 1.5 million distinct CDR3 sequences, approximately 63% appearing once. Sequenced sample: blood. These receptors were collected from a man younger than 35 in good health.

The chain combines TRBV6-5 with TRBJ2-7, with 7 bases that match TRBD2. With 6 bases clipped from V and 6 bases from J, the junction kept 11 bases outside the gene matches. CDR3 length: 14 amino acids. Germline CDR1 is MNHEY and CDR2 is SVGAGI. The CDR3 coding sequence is TGTGCCAGCAGACGCGGGGGACCCTTCTTCGAGCAGTACTTC. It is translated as CASRRGGPFFEQYF.

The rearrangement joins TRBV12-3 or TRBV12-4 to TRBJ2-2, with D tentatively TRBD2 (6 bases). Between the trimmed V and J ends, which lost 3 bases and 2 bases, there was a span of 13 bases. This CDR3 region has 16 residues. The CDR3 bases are TGTGCCAGCAGTTTGGGCTATGGGACTAACACCGGGGAGCTGTTTTTT. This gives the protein CASSLGYGTNTGELFF.

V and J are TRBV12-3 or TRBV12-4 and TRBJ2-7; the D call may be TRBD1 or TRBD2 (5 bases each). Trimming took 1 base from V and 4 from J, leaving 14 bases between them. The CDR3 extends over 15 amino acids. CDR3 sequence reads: CASSLVLEGRYEQYF. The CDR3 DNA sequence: TGTGCCAGCAGTTTAGTCCTAGAGGGACGTTACGAGCAGTACTTC.

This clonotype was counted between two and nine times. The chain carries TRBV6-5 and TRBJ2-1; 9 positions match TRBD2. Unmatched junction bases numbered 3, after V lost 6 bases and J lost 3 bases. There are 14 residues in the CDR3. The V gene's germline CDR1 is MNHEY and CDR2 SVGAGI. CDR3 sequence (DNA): TGTGCCAGCAGGAGCGGGGGGAACTACAATGAGCAGTTCTTC. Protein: CASRSGGNYNEQFF.

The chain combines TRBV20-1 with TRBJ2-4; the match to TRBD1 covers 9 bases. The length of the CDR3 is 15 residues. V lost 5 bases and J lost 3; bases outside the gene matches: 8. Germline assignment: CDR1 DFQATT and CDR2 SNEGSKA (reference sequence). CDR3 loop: CSALIRQGGKNIQYF. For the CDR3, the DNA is TGCAGTGCTTTAATTAGACAGGGGGGCAAAAACATTCAGTACTTC.

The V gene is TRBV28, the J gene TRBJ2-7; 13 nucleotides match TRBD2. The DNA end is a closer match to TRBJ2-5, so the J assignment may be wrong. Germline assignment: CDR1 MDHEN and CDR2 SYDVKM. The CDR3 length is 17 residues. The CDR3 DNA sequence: TGTGCCAGCAGTCCCTCAGGACTAGCGGGAGCCGATGAGACCCAGTACTTC. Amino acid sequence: CASSPSGLAGADETQYF.

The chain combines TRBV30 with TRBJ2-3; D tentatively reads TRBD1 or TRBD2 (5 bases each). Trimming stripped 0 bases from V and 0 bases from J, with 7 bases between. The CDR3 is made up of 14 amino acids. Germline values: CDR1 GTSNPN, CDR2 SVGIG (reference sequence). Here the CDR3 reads CAWSVWGSTDTQYF. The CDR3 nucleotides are TGTGCCTGGAGTGTATGGGGGAGCACAGATACGCAGTATTTT. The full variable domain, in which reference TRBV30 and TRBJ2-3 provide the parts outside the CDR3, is SQTIHQWPATLVQPVGSPLSLECTVEGTSNPNLYWYRQAAGRGLQLLFYSVGIGQISSEVPQNLSASRPQDRQFILSSKKLLLSDSGFYLCAWSVWGSTDTQYFGPGTRLTVL.

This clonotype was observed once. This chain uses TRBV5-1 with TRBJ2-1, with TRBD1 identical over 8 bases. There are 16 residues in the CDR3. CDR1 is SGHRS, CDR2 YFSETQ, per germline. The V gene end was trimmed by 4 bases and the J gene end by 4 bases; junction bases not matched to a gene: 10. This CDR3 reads CASSLFRDRIYNEQFF. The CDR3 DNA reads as TGCGCCAGCAGCCTTTTCCGGGACAGGATTTACAATGAGCAGTTCTTC.

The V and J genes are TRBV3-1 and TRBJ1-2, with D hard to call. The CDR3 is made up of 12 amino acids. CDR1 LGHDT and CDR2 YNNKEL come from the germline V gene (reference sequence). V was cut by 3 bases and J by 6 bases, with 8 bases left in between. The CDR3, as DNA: TGTGCCAGCAGCCACGGTGGGAATGGCTACACCTTC. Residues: CASSHGGNGYTF. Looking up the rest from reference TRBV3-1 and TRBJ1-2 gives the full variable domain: DTAVSQTPKYLVTQMGNDKSIKCEQNLGHDTMYWYKQDSKKFLKIMFSYNNKELIINETVPNRFSPKSPDKAHLNLHINSLELGDSAVYFCASSHGGNGYTFGSGTRLTVV.

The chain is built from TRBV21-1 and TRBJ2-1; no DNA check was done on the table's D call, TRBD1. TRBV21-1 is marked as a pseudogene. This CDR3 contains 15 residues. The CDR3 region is CAGSPREGDRNEQFF. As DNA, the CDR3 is TGTGCCGGCAGCCCCCGAGAGGGGGATCGGAATGAGCAGTTCTTC.

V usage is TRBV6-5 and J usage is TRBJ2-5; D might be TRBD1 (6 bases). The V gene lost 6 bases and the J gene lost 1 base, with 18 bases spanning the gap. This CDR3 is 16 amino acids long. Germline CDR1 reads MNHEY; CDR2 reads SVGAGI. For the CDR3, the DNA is TGTGCCAGCAGCTTATCGTTGGACAGCCTCCAAGAGACCCAGTACTTC. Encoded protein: CASSLSLDSLQETQYF.

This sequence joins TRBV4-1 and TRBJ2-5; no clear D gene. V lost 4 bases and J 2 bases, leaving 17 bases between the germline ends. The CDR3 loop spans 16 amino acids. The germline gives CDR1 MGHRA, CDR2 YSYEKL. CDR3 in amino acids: CASSLSDTGRQETQYF. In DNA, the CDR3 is TGCGCCAGCAGCCTAAGCGACACTGGGCGTCAAGAGACCCAGTACTTC.

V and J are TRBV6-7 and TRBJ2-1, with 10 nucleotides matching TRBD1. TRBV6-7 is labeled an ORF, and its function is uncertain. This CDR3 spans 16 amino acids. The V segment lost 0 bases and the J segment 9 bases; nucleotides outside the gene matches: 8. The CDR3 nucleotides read TGTGCCAGCAGTTACTCGGAGTGGACAGGGGGAGGTGAGCAGTTCTTC. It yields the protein CASSYSEWTGGGEQFF.

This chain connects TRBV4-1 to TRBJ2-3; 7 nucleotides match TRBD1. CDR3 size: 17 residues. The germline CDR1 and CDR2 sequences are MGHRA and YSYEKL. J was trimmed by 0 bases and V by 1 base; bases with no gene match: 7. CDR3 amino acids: CASSQGQGTASTDTQYF. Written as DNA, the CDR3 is TGCGCCAGCAGCCAAGGCCAAGGGACAGCTAGCACAGATACGCAGTATTTT.

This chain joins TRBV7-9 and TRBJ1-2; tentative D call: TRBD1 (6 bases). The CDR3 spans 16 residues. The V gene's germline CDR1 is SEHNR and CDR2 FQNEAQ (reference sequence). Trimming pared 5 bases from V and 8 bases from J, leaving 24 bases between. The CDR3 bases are TGTGCCAGCAGCCCCCCGATCGCCGGGGGCAAAGGGGGCTACACCTTC. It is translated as CASSPPIAGGKGGYTF. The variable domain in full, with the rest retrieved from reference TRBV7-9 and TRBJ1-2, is DTGVSQNPRHKITKRGQNVTFRCDPISEHNRLYWYRQTLGQGPEFLTYFQNEAQLEKSRLLSDRFSAERPKGSFSTLEIQRTEQGDSAMYLCASSPPIAGGKGGYTFGSGTRLTVV.

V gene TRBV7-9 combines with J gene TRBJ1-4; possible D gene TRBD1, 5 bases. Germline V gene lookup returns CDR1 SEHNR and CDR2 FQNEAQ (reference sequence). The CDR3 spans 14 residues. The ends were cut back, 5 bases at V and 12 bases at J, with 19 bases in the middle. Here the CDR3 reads CASSLPGRPGELFF. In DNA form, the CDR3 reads TGTGCCAGCAGCCTTCCGGGACGGCCTGGGGAACTGTTTTTT.

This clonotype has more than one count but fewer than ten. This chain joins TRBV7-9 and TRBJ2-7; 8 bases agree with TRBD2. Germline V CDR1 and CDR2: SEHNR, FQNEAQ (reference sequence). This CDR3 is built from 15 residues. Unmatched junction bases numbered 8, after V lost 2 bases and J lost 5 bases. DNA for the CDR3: TGTGCCAGCAGCTTAAAGGCGGGAGGTATAAACGAGCAGTACTTC. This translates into CASSLKAGGINEQYF.

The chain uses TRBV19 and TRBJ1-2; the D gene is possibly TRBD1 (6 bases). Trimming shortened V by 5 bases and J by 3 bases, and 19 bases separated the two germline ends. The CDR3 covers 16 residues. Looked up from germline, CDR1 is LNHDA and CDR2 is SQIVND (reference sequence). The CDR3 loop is CASSPDTGQRDYGYTF. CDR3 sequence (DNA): TGTGCCAGTAGTCCGGATACGGGACAACGAGACTATGGCTACACCTTC. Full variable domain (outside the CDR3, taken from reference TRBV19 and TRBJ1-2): DGGITQSPKYLFRKEGQNVTLSCEQNLNHDAMYWYRQDPGQGLRLIYYSQIVNDFQKGDIAEGYSVSREKKESFPLTVTSAQKNPTAFYLCASSPDTGQRDYGYTFGSGTRLTVV.

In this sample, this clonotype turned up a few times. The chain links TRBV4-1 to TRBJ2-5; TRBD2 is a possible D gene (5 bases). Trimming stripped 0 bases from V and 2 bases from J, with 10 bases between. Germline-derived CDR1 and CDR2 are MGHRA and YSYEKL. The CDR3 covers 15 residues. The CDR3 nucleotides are TGCGCCAGCAGCCAAGATCCCGGGAAACAAGAGACCCAGTACTTC. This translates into CASSQDPGKQETQYF.

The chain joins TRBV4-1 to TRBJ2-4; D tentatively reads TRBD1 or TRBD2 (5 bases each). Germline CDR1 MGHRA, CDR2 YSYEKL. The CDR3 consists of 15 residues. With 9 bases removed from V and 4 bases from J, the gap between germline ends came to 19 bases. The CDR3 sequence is CARSSSGTKKNIQYF. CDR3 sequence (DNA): TGCGCCAGGAGCTCCTCCGGGACCAAGAAAAACATTCAGTACTTC.

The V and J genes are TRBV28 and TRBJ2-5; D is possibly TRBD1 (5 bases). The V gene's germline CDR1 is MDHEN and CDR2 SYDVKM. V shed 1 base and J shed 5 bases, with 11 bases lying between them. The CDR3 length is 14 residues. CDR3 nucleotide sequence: TGTGCCAGCAGTTTATCCAGGGTGTTTGAGACCCAGTACTTC. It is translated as CASSLSRVFETQYF.

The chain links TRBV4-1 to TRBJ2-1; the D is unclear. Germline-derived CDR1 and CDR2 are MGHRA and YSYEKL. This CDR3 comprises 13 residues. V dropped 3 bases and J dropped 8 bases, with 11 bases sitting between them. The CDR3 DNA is TGCGCCAGCAGCCACACCCCAGTCGATGAGCAGTTCTTC. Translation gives CASSHTPVDEQFF.

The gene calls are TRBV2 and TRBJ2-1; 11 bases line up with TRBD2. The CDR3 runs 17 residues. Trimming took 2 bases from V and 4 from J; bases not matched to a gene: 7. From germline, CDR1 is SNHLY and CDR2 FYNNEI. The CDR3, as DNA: TGTGCCAGCAGTGAAATCCAGAGGACTAGCGGGTACAATGAGCAGTTCTTC. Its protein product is CASSEIQRTSGYNEQFF.

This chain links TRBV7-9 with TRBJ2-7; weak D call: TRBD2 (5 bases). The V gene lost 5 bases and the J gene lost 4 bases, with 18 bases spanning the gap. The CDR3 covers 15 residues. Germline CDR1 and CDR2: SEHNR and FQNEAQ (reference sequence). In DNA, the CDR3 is TGTGCCAGCAGCAACACTCGAGGACTCTTGTACGAGCAGTACTTC. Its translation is CASSNTRGLLYEQYF.

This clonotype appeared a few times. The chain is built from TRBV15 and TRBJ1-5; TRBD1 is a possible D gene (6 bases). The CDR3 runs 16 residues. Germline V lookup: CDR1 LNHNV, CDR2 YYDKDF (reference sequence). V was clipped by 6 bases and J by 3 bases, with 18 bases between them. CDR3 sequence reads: CATRGTGTPDNQPQHF. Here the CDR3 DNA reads TGTGCCACCAGGGGGACCGGGACACCCGACAATCAGCCCCAGCATTTT.

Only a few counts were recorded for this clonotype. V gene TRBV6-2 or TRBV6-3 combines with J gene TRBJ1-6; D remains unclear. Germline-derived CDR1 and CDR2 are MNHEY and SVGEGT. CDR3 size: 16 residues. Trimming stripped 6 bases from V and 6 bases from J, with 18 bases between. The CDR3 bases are TGTGCCAGCAGACCTACATCTCCGGGCCTTAATTCACCCCTCCACTTT. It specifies CASRPTSPGLNSPLHF.

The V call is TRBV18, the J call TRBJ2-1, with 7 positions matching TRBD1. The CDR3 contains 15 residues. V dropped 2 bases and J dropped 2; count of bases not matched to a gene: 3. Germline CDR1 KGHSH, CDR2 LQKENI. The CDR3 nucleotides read TGTGCCAGCTCACCAAGGGGGCAAGCCTACAATGAGCAGTTCTTC. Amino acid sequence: CASSPRGQAYNEQFF.

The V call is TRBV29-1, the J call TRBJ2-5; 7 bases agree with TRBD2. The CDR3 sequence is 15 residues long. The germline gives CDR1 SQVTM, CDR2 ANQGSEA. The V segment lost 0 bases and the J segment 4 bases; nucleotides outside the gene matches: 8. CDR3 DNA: TGCAGCGTTGAAGATCAGCGAGCGGGATTAGAGACCCAGTACTTC. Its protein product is CSVEDQRAGLETQYF.

CDR3 amino acids: CASTEQANYGYTF. The CDR3, as DNA: TGTGCCAGCACTGAACAGGCTAACTATGGCTACACCTTC. V and J are TRBV5-4 and TRBJ1-2, with a tentative D call TRBD1 (5 bases). The V and J ends lost 6 bases and 0 bases respectively, with 9 bases between them. This CDR3 is built from 13 residues. The germline V gene has CDR1 SGHNT and CDR2 YYREEE (reference sequence).

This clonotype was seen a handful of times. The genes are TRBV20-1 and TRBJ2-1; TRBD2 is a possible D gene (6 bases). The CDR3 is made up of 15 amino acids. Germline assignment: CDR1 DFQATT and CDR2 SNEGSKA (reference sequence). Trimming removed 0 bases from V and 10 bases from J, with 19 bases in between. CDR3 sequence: CSARDAGLGRREQFF. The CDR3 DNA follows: TGCAGTGCTAGAGATGCGGGACTCGGAAGAAGGGAGCAGTTCTTC.